This T cell receptor (beta chain) emerged from a study of T cell responses to AZD1222 COVID-19 vaccine (TCRdb year 2021). Regarding the study in general: AZD1222 recipients given second doses at about 4 weeks or at about 12 weeks were pooled, since spike-specific TCR depth and breadth were not found to differ between the two schedules. A total of approximately 240 trial participants underwent TCR sequencing, of whom under 220 had received two doses of AZD1222 and about 25 had received two doses of the MenACWY control vaccine. Enrollment into the trials was organized by age into subgroups of 18-55, 56-69 and 70-plus years, and those subgroups contained roughly 160, 29 and 62 TCR-sequenced participants, respectively. Broad study findings and their caveats: Nearly half of unique spike-specific TCRs reportedly recognized epitopes outside regions mutated in the B.1.351 and B.1.1.7 variants. After two AZD1222 doses, both the breadth and the depth of spike-specific TCRs were significantly higher than at day 0 and than in MenACWY recipients. Only 5 to 7 AZD1222 recipients were SARS-CoV-2 seropositive at baseline, limiting conclusions about previously exposed vaccinees. In the small 56-69-year group, the increase in depth fell short of significance, most likely because of low power. The vaccine-associated CD4 TCRs covered the entire spike protein, and the dominant responses fell in regions 160-218 and 743-854. Most participants were white British and females outnumbered males, and the authors suggested that clonal diversity may have been underestimated. Because no day 14 peak-response samples were available, the repertoires could be characterized only after the peak T cell response.

The CDR3 regions of human TCRbeta chains were analyzed by immunosequencing. For the original study's pipeline: Repertoire TCRs were matched against a reference library of SARS-CoV-2-specific TCRs generated with the MIRA antigen-specificity platform. Breadth meant the fraction of unique TCRs that were SARS-CoV-2-associated, whereas depth meant the fraction of total T cells that were SARS-CoV-2-associated. Each spike-specific TCR was assigned to its reactive spike region and to a CD4 or CD8 class using the MIRA data. Log10-transformed breadth and depth values were compared by one-way ANOVA with Sidak's multiple comparisons tests. The source is immuneACCESS, and TCRdb retained only in-frame sequences with V and J called. Part of the clones is not carried over; for the studies checked, unresolved V genes explain less than half of this, and the remainder is unexplained. The V and J calls and clone size are taken from that table; D and trimming were inferred from the DNA. Counted in this sample were some 100,000 clones; roughly 88% of them appeared once. The ten biggest clones cover about 20% of the sample.

Notes on this clone: The antigen it binds to is not known. The input lacks base qualities; no much larger clone sits a single base away.

Sample time point, as interpreted from the label and publication: baseline before first vaccination. Vaccinee samples were obtained from the UK trials COV001 and COV002, which included a single-blind randomized controlled phase 2/3 trial of AZD1222 (ChAdOx1 nCoV-19) in healthy adults. For TCRbeta chain sequencing, PBMC samples from trial participants were taken at day 0 and at day 28 after the second dose. For CDR1 and CDR2, the germline V gene lists SGHNT and YENEEA. The CDR3 contains 13 residues, cysteine and phenylalanine counted. Just CDR3 DNA is preserved here, 39 bases in frame from base 1. The germline V end is reduced by 5 bases and the J end by 7 bases; junction bases left unmatched: 5.

Here the chain combines TRBV11-3 and TRBJ2-1; 7 of the junction bases match TRBD1. This TCR derives from an adult in good health. The material was peripheral blood, obtained on day 0 of AZD1222 vaccination. The DNA sequence is TGTGCCAGCAGCAGCGACAGGGTGAATGAGCAGTTCTTC. Its translation reads: CASSSDRVNEQFF.